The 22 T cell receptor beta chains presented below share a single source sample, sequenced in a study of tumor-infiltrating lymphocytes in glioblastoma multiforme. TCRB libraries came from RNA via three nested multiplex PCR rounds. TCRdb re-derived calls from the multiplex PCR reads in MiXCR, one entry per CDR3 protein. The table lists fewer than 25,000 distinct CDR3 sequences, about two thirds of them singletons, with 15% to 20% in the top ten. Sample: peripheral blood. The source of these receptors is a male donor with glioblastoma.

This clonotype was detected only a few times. CDR3: CASSLDGVGLLYNEQFF. The DNA for the CDR3 is TGTGCCAGCAGCTTAGACGGGGTGGGACTGCTGTACAATGAGCAGTTCTTC. The chain is built from TRBV11-2 and TRBJ2-1; D is perhaps TRBD2 (6 bases). Trimming shortened V by 0 bases and J by 4 bases, and 16 bases separated the two germline ends. Germline V gene sequence: CDR1 SGHAT, CDR2 FQNNGV. The CDR3 loop spans 17 amino acids.

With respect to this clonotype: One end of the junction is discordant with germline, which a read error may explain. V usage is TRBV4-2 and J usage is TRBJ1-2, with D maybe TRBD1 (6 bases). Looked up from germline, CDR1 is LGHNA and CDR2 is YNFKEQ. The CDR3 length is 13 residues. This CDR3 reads CASSQTGNYAYAF. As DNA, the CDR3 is TGTGCCAGCAGCCAAACAGGGAACTATGCCTACGCCTTC.

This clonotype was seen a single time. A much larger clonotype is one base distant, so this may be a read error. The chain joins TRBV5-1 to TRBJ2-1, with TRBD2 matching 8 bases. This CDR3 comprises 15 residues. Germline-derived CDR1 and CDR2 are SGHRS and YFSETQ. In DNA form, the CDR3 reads TGCGCCAGCAGCTTGGGGTCTAGCGGGTACAGTGAGCAGTTCTTC. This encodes CASSLGSSGYSEQFF. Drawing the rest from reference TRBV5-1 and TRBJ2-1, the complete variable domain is KAGVTQTPRYLIKTRGQQVTLSCSPISGHRSVSWYQQTPGQGLQFLFEYFSETQRNKGNFPGRFSGRQFSNSRSEMNVSTLELGDSALYLCASSLGSSGYSEQFFGPGTRLTVL.

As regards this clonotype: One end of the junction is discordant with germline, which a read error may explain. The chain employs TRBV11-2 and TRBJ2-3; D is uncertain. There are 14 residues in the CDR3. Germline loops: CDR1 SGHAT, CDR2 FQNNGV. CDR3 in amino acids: CASSSIEITVTQYF. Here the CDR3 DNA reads TGTGCCAGCAGCTCAATAGAAATCACAGTTACGCAGTATTTT. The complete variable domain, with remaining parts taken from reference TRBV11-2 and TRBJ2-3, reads EAGVAQSPRYKIIEKRQSVAFWCNPISGHATLYWYQQILGQGPKLLIQFQNNGVVDDSQLPKDRFSAERLKGVDSTLKIQPAKLEDSAVYLCASSSIEITVTQYFGPGTRLTVL.

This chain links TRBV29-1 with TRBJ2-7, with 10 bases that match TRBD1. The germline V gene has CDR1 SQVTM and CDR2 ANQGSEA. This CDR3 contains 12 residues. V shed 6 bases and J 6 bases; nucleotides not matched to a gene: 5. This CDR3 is CSVRGTGVEQYF. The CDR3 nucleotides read TGCAGCGTCCGCGGGACAGGGGTCGAGCAGTACTTC.

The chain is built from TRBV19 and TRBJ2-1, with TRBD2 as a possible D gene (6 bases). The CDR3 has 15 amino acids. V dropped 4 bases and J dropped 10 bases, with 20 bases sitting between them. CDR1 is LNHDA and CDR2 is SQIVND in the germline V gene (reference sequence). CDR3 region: CASSTLARGREEQFF. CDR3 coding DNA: TGTGCCAGTAGTACCCTAGCGCGAGGCCGGGAGGAGCAGTTCTTC. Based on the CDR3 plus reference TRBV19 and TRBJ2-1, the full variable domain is DGGITQSPKYLFRKEGQNVTLSCEQNLNHDAMYWYRQDPGQGLRLIYYSQIVNDFQKGDIAEGYSVSREKKESFPLTVTSAQKNPTAFYLCASSTLARGREEQFFGPGTRLTVL.

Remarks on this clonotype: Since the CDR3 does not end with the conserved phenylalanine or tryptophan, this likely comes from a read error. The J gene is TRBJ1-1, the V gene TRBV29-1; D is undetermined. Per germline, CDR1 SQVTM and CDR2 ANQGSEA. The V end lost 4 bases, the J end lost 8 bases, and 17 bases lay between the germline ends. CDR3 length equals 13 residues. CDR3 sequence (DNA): TGCAGCGTTGCTGAACAGCCGAGGACCGAAGCTTTCCTT. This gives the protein CSVAEQPRTEAFL.

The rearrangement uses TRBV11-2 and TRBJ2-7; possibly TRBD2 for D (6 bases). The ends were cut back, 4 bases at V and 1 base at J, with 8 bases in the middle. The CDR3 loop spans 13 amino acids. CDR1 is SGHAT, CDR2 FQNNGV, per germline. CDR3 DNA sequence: TGTGCCAGCAGCTCACTAGCATCCTACGAGCAGTACTTC. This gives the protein CASSSLASYEQYF.

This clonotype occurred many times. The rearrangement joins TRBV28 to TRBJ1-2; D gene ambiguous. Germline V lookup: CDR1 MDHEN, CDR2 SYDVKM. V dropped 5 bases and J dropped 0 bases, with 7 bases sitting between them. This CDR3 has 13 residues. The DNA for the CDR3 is TGTGCCAGCAGTAAGAAAGCTAACTATGGCTACACCTTC. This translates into CASSKKANYGYTF.

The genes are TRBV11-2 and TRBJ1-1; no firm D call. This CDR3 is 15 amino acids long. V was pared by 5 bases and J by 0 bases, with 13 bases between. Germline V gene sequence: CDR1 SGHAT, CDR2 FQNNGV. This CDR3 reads CASSLHTELNTEAFF. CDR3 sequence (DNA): TGTGCCAGCAGCCTGCATACAGAATTGAACACTGAAGCTTTCTTT.

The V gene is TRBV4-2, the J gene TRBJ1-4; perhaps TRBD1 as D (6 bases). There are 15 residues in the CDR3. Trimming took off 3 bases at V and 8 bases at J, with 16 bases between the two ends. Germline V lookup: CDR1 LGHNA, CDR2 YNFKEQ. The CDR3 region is CASSQKQGREEKLFF. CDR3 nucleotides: TGTGCCAGCAGCCAGAAACAGGGAAGGGAGGAAAAACTGTTTTTT.

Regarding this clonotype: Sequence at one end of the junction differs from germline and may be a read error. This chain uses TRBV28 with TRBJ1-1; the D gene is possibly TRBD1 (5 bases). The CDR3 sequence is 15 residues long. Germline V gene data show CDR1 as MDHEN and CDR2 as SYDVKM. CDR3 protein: CACSPGHFMNTEAFF. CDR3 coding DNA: TGTGCCTGCAGTCCAGGACACTTCATGAACACTGAAGCTTTCTTT.

The CDR3 is CASSQNRGQFF. CDR3 sequence (DNA): TGCGCCAGCAGCCAAAACCGAGGTCAGTTCTTC. V gene TRBV4-1 combines with J gene TRBJ2-1; D is unclear. Germline lookup yields CDR1 MGHRA and CDR2 YSYEKL. The CDR3 consists of 11 residues. V lost 2 bases and J lost 13, with 9 bases in between.

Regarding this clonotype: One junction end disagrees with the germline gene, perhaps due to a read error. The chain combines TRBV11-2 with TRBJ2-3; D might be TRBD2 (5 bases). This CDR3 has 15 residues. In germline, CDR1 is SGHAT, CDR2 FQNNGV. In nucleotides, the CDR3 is TGTGCCAGCGGCGTTAGCGCGAGCCTCCCAGACACGCAGTATTTT. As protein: CASGVSASLPDTQYF. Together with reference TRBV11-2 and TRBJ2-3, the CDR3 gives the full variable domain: EAGVAQSPRYKIIEKRQSVAFWCNPISGHATLYWYQQILGQGPKLLIQFQNNGVVDDSQLPKDRFSAERLKGVDSTLKIQPAKLEDSAVYLCASGVSASLPDTQYFGPGTRLTVL.

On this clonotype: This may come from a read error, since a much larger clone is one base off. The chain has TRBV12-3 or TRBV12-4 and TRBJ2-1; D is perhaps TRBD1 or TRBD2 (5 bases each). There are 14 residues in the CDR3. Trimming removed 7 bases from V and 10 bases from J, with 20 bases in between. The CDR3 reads CASTPQGPIKEQFF. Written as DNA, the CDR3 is TGTGCCAGCACCCCCCAGGGACCTATCAAAGAGCAGTTCTTC.

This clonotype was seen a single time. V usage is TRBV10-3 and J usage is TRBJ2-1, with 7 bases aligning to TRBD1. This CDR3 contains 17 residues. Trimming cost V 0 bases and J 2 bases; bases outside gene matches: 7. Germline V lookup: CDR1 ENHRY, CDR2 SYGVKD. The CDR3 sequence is CAISESSETGTYNEQFF. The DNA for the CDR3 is TGTGCCATCAGTGAGTCTTCCGAGACAGGGACCTACAATGAGCAGTTCTTC.

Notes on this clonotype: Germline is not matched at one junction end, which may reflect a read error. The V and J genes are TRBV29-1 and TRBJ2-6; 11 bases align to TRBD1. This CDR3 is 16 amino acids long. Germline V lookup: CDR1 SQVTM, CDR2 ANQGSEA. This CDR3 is CSFEDRGPSGANVLTF. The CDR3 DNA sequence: TGCAGCTTTGAGGACAGGGGGCCTTCTGGGGCCAACGTCCTGACTTTT.

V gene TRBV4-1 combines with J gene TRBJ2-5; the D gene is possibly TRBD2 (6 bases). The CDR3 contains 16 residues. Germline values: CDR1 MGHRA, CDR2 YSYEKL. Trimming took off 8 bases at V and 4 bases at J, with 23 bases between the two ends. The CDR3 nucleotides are TGCGCCAGCTCACAAGGAGCGGGCGGTGGGGGAGAGACCCAGTACTTC. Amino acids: CASSQGAGGGGETQYF.

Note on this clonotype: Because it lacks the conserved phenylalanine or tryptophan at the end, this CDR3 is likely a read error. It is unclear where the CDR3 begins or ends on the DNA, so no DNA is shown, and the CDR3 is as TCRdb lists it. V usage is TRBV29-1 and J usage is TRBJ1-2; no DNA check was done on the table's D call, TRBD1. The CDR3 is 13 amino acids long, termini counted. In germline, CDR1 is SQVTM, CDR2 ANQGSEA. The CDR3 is CSVGQGGIYGYTC.

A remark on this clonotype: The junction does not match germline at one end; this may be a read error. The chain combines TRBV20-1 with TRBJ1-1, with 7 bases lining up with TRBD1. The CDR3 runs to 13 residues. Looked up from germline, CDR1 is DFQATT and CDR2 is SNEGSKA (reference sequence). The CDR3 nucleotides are TGCACTGCTTTCCTTGACAGGGACACTGGAGCTTTCTTT. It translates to CTAFLDRDTGAFF.

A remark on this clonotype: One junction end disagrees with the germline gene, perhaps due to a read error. CDR3 loop: CASGLGTLNTEALF. The CDR3 region has the DNA TGTGCCAGCGGCCTCGGGACACTGAACACCGAAGCTTTGTTT. This sequence joins TRBV11-2 and TRBJ1-1; maybe TRBD1 (6 bases). CDR1 and CDR2 from the germline V gene are SGHAT and FQNNGV. This CDR3 has 14 residues.

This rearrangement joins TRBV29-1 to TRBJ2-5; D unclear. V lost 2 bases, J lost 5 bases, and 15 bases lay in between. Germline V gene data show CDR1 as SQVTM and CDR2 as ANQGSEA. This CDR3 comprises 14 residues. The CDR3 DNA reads TGCAGCGTTGAATCGACTGGCTTAGGGGAGACCCAGTACTTC. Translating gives CSVESTGLGETQYF.